This entry features one T cell receptor beta chain sequence. The data originate from a study of blood T cell repertoires in COVID-19. The wider study: Sample material is recorded as cDNA or gDNA derived from T cells, B-cell-depleted T cells, or PBMCs.

The CDR3 contains 15 residues. Per the original methods: For nucleated cells, counts were estimated from reference gene primer amplification. TCRdb's table, derived via immunoSEQ multiplex PCR, lists solely in-frame clones and lacks some. From that table come the V and J calls and clone size; the DNA was used to work out D and trimming. Here the sample spans about 270,000 clones, over 75% being singletons. The sequenced sample was peripheral blood. The TCR comes from a human donor in a cohort sampled during active COVID-19. This sequence joins TRBV21-1 and TRBJ2-7; the listed D gene, TRBD2, was not tested against the DNA. TRBV21-1 has pseudogene status. Written as DNA, the CDR3 is TGTGCCAGCAGCAAAAGTGAGCGGGAAGTCTACGAGCAGTACTTC. Encoded protein: CASSKSEREVYEQYF.